These T cell receptor beta chains were read from a single sample in a study. TCRdb reanalysed the 5' RACE reads using MiXCR and keeps one entry per CDR3 protein. This sample carries 20,000 to 25,000 distinct CDR3 sequences, about 31% of them seen once, and the ten largest clones take less than 2.5%. Input material: tumor-infiltrating naive CD4+ T cells sorted from the breast tumor. Source of these receptors: a female donor with breast cancer. Each CDR3 is given with its conserved first and last residue. Each record gives: clone size, V gene, J gene, D gene, CDR3 DNA, CDR3 protein. A D gene is named only where the DNA matches it firmly. A row's size may be missing; if present it is once, few, many or a size class.

size: many; V: TRBV20-1; J: TRBJ1-2; D: .; DNA: TGCAGTGCTAGTCTGGATTTGTGGGGCGGCTACACCTTC; CDR3: CSASLDLWGGYTF
size: .; V: TRBV12-5; J: TRBJ1-1; D: .; DNA: TGTGCTAGTGGCAGACAGGTGAACACTGAAGCTTTCTTT; CDR3: CASGRQVNTEAFF
size: .; V: TRBV25-1; J: TRBJ1-1; D: .; DNA: TGTGTCAGCTCACGAGGGGGTTACGGGACTGAAGCTTTCTTT; CDR3: CVSSRGGYGTEAFF
size: .; V: TRBV6-5; J: TRBJ2-3; D: .; DNA: TGTGCCAGCAGTTACATGGGTCAAAGCACAGATACGCAGTATTTT; CDR3: CASSYMGQSTDTQYF
size: .; V: TRBV7-3; J: TRBJ1-1; D: .; DNA: TGTGCCAGCAGCTTAATGGGTGGGGGGGGTGAAGCTTTCTTT; CDR3: CASSLMGGGGEAFF
size: many; V: TRBV20-1; J: TRBJ1-5; D: .; DNA: TGCAGTGCTAGAGATTCGGGGGACCCAAATCAGCCCCAGCATTTT; CDR3: CSARDSGDPNQPQHF
size: .; V: TRBV6-5; J: TRBJ1-2; D: TRBD1; DNA: TGTGCCAGCAGTTACTCTACAGGGGGCATGGGAGGCTACACCTTC; CDR3: CASSYSTGGMGGYTF
size: .; V: TRBV4-1; J: TRBJ2-3; D: .; DNA: TGCGCCAGCAGCCAAGTTCGACTAGTGGCCACAGATACGCAGTATTTT; CDR3: CASSQVRLVATDTQYF
size: .; V: TRBV5-1; J: TRBJ1-1; D: .; DNA: TGCGCCAGCGCTGACAGTTACTACGCTAACACTGAAGCTTTCTTT; CDR3: CASADSYYANTEAFF
size: .; V: TRBV27; J: TRBJ1-1; D: .; DNA: TGTGCCAGCAGTAGCCGTCGGGGGGCAAAGACTGAAGCTCTCTTT; CDR3: CASSSRRGAKTEALF
size: .; V: TRBV4-1; J: TRBJ2-7; D: TRBD1; DNA: TGCGCCAGCAGCCTTCGACAGGGGGGTTCCTACGAGCAGTACTTC; CDR3: CASSLRQGGSYEQYF